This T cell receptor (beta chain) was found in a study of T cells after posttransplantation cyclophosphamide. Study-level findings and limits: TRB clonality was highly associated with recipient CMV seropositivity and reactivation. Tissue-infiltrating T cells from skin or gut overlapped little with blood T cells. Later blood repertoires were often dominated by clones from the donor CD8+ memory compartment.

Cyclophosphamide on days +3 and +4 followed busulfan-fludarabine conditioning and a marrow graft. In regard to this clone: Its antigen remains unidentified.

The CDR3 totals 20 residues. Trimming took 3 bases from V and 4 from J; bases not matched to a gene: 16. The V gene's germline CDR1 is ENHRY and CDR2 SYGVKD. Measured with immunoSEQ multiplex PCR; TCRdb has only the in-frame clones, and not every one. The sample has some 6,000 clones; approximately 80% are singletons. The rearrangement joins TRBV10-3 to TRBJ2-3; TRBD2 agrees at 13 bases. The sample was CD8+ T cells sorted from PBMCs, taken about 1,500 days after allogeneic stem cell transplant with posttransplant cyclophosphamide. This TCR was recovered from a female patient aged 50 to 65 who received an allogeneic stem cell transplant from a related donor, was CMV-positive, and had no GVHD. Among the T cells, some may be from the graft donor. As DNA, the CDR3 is TGTGCCATCAGTGATACGGGACTAGCGGGAAGGTGGGCGGTCTCAGATACGCAGTATTTT. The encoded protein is CAISDTGLAGRWAVSDTQYF.